This TCR beta chain was retrieved from a study of response to subunit inactivated influenza vaccine. Overall study results and limits: The authors offered the suggestion that each seasonal influenza vaccination recruits few new T cells.

TCRdb reanalysed the RT-PCR reads using MiXCR and keeps one entry per CDR3 protein. The sample has 430,000 or so distinct CDR3 sequences, roughly 11% seen once. The CDR3 runs 15 residues. V was clipped by 6 bases and J by 5 bases; unmatched bases: 9. Regarding this clonotype: The antigen is unknown.

This TCR was sampled from a man aged 50-60 years who received an inactivated influenza vaccine. V gene TRBV12-3 or TRBV12-4 combines with J gene TRBJ2-2; 7 bases map to TRBD1. The source material was PBMCs from blood, sampled roughly 48 days after vaccination. The CDR3 spells CASRLPGQRTGELFF. In DNA form, the CDR3 reads TGTGCCAGCAGACTGCCGGGACAGAGAACCGGGGAGCTGTTTTTT.